The 10 T cell receptor beta chains below were found in one sample sequenced in a study of blood T cells in healthy people across ages. A second PCR of about 6 to 12 cycles used a sample-barcoded 5' primer and a J-beta primer mix. TCRdb re-derived calls from the 5' RACE reads in MiXCR, one entry per CDR3 protein. The sample holds 650,000 to 900,000 distinct CDR3 sequences, around 68% seen once. The sample consisted of blood. The source is a young man in good health.

The chain joins TRBV2 to TRBJ1-1; TRBD1 matches 7 bases. Germline V gene lookup returns CDR1 SNHLY and CDR2 FYNNEI. Trimming at V came to 6 bases and at J to 0 bases, leaving 7 bases not matched to a gene. The CDR3 has 15 amino acids. The CDR3 DNA sequence: TGTGCCAGCAGGTTTACCGGGACAGTGAACACTGAAGCTTTCTTT. Translating gives CASRFTGTVNTEAFF.

V and J are TRBV29-1 and TRBJ2-2, with 9 bases identical to TRBD1. Germline CDR1 and CDR2: SQVTM and ANQGSEA. This CDR3 is 12 amino acids long. J was trimmed by 11 bases and V by 4 bases; bases with no gene match: 5. The CDR3 is CSVVGDREELFF. The CDR3 region has the DNA TGCAGCGTTGTAGGGGACAGGGAAGAGCTGTTTTTT.

The V gene is TRBV28, the J gene TRBJ2-7, with 8 positions matching TRBD1. The CDR3 contains 14 residues. Germline V gene data show CDR1 as MDHEN and CDR2 as SYDVKM. V shed 6 bases and J 7 bases; nucleotides not matched to a gene: 11. In DNA form, the CDR3 reads TGTGCCAGCAGGGCCCGACAGGGGACGTGGGAGCAGTACTTC. Its translation: CASRARQGTWEQYF.

The chain carries TRBV29-1 and TRBJ2-3; D might be TRBD1 or TRBD2, each matching 5 bases. Germline V gene lookup returns CDR1 SQVTM and CDR2 ANQGSEA. Trimming left V 1 base short and J 4 bases short, with 15 bases between. There are 15 residues in the CDR3. CDR3 sequence: CSVEGGSWRSDTQYF. Written as DNA, the CDR3 is TGCAGCGTTGAAGGGGGGAGCTGGCGATCAGATACGCAGTATTTT.

This clonotype was observed a single time. This rearrangement joins TRBV18 to TRBJ2-7; D gene unclear. Trimming left V 2 bases short and J 4 bases short, with 12 bases between. The V gene's germline CDR1 is KGHSH and CDR2 LQKENI. This CDR3 is built from 14 residues. CDR3 in DNA: TGTGCCAGCTCACCAGTGGGGAATACATACGAGCAGTACTTC. Encoded protein: CASSPVGNTYEQYF.

CDR3 sequence (DNA): TGCGCCAGCAGTCGGGACAGGGAAAGCTCCTATAATTCACCCCTCCACTTT. This translates into CASSRDRESSYNSPLHF. The chain combines TRBV5-1 with TRBJ1-6; 9 bases agree with TRBD1. The trim removed 5 bases at V and 0 bases at J, leaving 6 bases unmatched. CDR1 and CDR2 (germline): SGHRS, YFSETQ. The CDR3 runs 17 residues.

This clonotype was picked up a small number of times. V and J are TRBV27 and TRBJ1-6; D is uncertain. V lost 4 bases and J 7 bases, leaving 17 bases between the germline ends. Germline V lookup: CDR1 MNHEY, CDR2 SMNVEV (reference sequence). CDR3 length equals 16 residues. CDR3 nucleotide sequence: TGTGCCAGCAGTTCAACACAGCTTTCAGTAAATTCACCCCTCCACTTT. This translates into CASSSTQLSVNSPLHF.

The chain couples TRBV19 to TRBJ2-5; unclear D gene. The germline gives CDR1 LNHDA, CDR2 SQIVND (reference sequence). This CDR3 spans 13 amino acids. Deletions cut 3 bases from V and 4 bases from J, with 9 bases between. CDR3: CASSINLAETQYF. CDR3 nucleotides: TGTGCCAGTAGTATTAATCTCGCAGAGACCCAGTACTTC.

This chain connects TRBV6-2 or TRBV6-3 to TRBJ1-1; D uncertain. Per the germline V gene, CDR1 is MNHEY and CDR2 is SVGEGT. The V end was cut by 5 bases, the J end by 3 bases, with 16 bases between. The CDR3 consists of 15 residues. In DNA, the CDR3 is TGTGCCAGCAGTCGCCGGCGGATTTTGGACACTGAAGCTTTCTTT. This encodes CASSRRRILDTEAFF.

The V call is TRBV7-2, the J call TRBJ2-4; 8 bases are a match to TRBD2. The DNA end favors TRBJ2-7, so the J call may be wrong. The CDR3 sequence is 16 residues long. Germline V gene data show CDR1 as SGHTA and CDR2 as FQGNSA. CDR3 in DNA: TGTGCCAGCAGCTCCCCCCCGGGGCGGGGGGACTACGAGCAGTACTTC. This gives the protein CASSSPPGRGDYEQYF.